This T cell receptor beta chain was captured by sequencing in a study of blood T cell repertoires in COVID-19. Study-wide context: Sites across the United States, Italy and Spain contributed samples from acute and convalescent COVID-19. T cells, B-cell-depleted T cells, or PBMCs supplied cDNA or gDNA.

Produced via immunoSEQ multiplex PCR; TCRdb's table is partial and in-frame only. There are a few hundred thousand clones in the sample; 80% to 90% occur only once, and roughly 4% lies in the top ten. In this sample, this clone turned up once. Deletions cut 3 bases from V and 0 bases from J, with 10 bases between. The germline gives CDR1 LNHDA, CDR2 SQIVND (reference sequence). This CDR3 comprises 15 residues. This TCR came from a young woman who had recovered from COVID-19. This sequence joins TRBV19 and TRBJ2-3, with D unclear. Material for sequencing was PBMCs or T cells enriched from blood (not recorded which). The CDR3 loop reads CASSMGRFSTDTQYF. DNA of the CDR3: TGTGCCAGTAGTATGGGCAGGTTTAGCACAGATACGCAGTATTTT.